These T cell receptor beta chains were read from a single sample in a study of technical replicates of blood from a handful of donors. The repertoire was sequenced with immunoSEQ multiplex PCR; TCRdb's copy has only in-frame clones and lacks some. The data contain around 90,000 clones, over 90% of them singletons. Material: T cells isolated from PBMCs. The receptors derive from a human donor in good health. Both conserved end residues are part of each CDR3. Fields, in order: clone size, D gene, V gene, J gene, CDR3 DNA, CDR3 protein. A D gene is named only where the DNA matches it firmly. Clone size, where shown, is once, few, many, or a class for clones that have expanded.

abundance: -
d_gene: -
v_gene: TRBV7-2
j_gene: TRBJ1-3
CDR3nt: TGTGCCAGCAGCTTAGAGCTTCTGAGGAGGAACGTCTCTGGAAACACCATATATTTT
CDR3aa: CASSLELLRRNVSGNTIYF

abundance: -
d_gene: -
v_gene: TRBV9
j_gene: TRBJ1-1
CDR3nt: TGTGCCAGCAGCGTCTCGGGACACCTGAACACTGAAGCTTTCTTT
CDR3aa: CASSVSGHLNTEAFF

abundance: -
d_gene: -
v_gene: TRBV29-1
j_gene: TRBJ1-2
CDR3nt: TGCAGCTCACAGCGGAGCGACTATGGCTACACCTTC
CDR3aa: CSSQRSDYGYTF

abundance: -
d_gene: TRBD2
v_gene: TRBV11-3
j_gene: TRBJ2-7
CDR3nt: TGTGCCAGCAGCTTAAGCGGGGGGGCCTACGAGCAGTACTTC
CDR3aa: CASSLSGGAYEQYF

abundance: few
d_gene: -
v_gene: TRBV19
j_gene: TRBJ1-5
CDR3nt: TGTGCCAGTAGTATTCCGGTTAGCAATCAGCCCCAGCATTTT
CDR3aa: CASSIPVSNQPQHF

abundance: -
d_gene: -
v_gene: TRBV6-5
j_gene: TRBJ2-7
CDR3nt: TGTGCCAGCAGTCATCGGACAGCCTACGAGCAGTACTTC
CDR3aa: CASSHRTAYEQYF

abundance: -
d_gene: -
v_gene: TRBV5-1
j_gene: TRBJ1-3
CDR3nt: TGCGCCAGCAGCTACCGACAGCCGACCTCTGGAAACACCATATATTTT
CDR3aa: CASSYRQPTSGNTIYF

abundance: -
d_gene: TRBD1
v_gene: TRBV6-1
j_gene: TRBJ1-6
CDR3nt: TGTGCCAGCAGTGAAGGACAGGGGACTGTTTCACCCCTCCACTTT
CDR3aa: CASSEGQGTVSPLHF

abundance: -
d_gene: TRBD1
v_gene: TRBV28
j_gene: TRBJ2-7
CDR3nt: TGTGCCAGCAGCGGGTTCGATCCGGGACAGGGGATGAACGAGCAGTACTTC
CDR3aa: CASSGFDPGQGMNEQYF

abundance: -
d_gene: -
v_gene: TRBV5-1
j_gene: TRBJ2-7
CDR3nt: TGCGCCAGCAGCTTGATCCAGGGGACATTCGACGAGCAGTACTTC
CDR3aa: CASSLIQGTFDEQYF

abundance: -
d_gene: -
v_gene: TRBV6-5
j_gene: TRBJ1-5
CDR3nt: TGTGCCAGCAAAATGACGGAGAATCAGCCCCAGCATTTT
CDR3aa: CASKMTENQPQHF

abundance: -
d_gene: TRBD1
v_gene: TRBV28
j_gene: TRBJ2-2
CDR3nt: TGTGCCAGCAGTTCCTTCGCCGGGACAGGGGGCGACTGGAACACCGGGGAGCTGTTTTTT
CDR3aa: CASSSFAGTGGDWNTGELFF

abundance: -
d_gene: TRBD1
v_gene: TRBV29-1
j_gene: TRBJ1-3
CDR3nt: TGCAGCGTTGAATGGGGACAGTGGGGAAACACCATATATTTT
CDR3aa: CSVEWGQWGNTIYF

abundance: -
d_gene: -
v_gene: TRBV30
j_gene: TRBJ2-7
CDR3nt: TGTGCCTGGAGTGTTCAGGGTACCGAGCAGTACTTC
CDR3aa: CAWSVQGTEQYF

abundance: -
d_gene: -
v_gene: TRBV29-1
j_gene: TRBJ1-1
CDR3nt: TGCAGCGTTTCCGGCGGGGACACTGAAGCTTTCTTT
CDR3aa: CSVSGGDTEAFF

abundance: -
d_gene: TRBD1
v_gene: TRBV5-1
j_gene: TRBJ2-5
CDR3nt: TGCGCCAGCAGCTTGGGGTCCGGGACAGAGATCCAAGAGACCCAGTACTTC
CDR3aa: CASSLGSGTEIQETQYF

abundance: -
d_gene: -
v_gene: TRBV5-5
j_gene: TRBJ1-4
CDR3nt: TGTGCCAGCAGCCTCCAGCCTAACCGCGGCCCCCATGAAAAACTGTTTTTT
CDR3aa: CASSLQPNRGPHEKLFF

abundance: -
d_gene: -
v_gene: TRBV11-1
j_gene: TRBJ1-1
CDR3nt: TGTGCCAGCCGGCAGGGGCCCAACACTGAAGCTTTCTTT
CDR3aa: CASRQGPNTEAFF

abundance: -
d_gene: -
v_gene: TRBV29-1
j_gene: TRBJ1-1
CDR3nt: TGCAGCGTTGAGAGAGATCGACAGACCACTGAAGCTTTCTTT
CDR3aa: CSVERDRQTTEAFF

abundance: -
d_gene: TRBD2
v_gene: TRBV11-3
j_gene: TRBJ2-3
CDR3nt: TGTGCCAGCAGCTTAGTCTCTAGCGGGGTTCGGAATACGCAGTATTTT
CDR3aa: CASSLVSSGVRNTQYF

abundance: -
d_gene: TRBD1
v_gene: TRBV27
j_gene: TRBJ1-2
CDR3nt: TGTGCCAGCAGAGAACAGGGGGCGCCTGGTGGCTACACCTTC
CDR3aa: CASREQGAPGGYTF

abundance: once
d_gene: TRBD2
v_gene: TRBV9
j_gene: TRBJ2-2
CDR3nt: TGTGCCAGCAGCGTAGAGGCAACGGGAGGGGGTTGGACCGGGGAGCTGTTTTTT
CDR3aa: CASSVEATGGGWTGELFF

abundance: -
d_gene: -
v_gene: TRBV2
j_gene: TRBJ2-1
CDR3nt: TGTGCCAGCGGATCTTCCGGGCAGGGGAATGAGCAGTTCTTC
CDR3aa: CASGSSGQGNEQFF

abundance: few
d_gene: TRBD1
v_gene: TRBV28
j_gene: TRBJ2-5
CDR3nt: TGTGCCAGCAGTCGCCTAACAGGGGGCGTAGAGACCCAGTACTTC
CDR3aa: CASSRLTGGVETQYF

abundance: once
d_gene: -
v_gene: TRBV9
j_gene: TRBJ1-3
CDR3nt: TGTGCCAGCAGCGTGGCGGACTCTGGAAACACCATATATTTT
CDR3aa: CASSVADSGNTIYF

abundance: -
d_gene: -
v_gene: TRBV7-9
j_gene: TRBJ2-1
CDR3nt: TGTGCCAGCAGCCACCTAGTTCCGGGTGAGCAGTTCTTC
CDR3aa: CASSHLVPGEQFF

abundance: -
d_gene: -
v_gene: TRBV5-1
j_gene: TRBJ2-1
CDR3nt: TGCGCCAGCAGCCTCGGGACTTTCTCCTACAATGAGCAGTTCTTC
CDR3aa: CASSLGTFSYNEQFF

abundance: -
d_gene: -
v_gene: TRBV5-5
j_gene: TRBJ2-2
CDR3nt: TGTGCCAGCAGCACGCCCTTTCAAGGGGACACCGGGGAGCTGTTTTTT
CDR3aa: CASSTPFQGDTGELFF

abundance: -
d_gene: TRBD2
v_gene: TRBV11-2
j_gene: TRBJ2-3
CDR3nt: TGTGCCAGCGCCCCTTTGGGCGGGAGCTCTACAGATACGCAGTATTTT
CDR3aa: CASAPLGGSSTDTQYF

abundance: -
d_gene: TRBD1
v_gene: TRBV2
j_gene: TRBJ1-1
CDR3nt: TGTGCCAGCAGTGCGTTGGGACAGGGGGCGGGGGACACTGAAGCTTTCTTT
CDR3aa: CASSALGQGAGDTEAFF

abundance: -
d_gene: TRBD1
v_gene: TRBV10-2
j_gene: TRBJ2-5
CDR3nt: TGCGCCAGTAACGACAGGGCCCAAGAGACCCAGTACTTC
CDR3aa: CASNDRAQETQYF

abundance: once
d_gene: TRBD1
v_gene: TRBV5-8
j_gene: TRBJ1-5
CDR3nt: TGTGCCAGCACCGACCGGCGGACAGGGAACAATCAGCCCCAGCATTTT
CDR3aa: CASTDRRTGNNQPQHF

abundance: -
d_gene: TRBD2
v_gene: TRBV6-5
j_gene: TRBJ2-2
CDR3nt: TGTGCCAGCAGGCCCCTGGGAGGGACCGGGGAGCTGTTTTTT
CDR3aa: CASRPLGGTGELFF

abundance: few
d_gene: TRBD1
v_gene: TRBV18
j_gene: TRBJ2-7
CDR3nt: TGTGCCAGCTCACCCCAACGTAGGGACGGGACAGGGAGCTCCTACGAGCAGTACTTC
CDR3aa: CASSPQRRDGTGSSYEQYF

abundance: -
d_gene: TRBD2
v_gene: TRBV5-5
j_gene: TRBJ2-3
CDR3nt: TGTGCCAGCAGCTCAATCGGGACTAGCGGAAGCACAGATACGCAGTATTTT
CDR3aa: CASSSIGTSGSTDTQYF

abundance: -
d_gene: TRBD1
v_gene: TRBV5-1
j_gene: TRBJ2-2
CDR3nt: TGCGCCAGCATAGGGACAGGTTCTACCGGGGAGCTGTTTTTT
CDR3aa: CASIGTGSTGELFF

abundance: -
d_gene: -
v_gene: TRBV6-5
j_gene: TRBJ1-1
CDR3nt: TGTGCCAGCAGTTACGGCCGTGAAGCTTTCTTT
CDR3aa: CASSYGREAFF

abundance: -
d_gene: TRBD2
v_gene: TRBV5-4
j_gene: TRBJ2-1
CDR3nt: TGTGCCAGCAGCGTGCCTAGCGGGGGGGACTACAATGAGCAGTTCTTC
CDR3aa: CASSVPSGGDYNEQFF

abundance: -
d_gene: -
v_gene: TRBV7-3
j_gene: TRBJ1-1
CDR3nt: TGTGCCAGCAGCTTCACACCGAACACTGAAGCTTTCTTT
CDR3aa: CASSFTPNTEAFF

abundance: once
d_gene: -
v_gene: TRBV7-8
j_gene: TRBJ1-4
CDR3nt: TGTGCCAGCAGCTTACGGGGGATTGGCACTAATGAAAAACTGTTTTTT
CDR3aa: CASSLRGIGTNEKLFF

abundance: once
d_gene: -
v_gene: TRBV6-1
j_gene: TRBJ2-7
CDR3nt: TGTGCCAGCAGTGAAGTTTGGACACCTACCTACGAGCAGTACTTC
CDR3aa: CASSEVWTPTYEQYF

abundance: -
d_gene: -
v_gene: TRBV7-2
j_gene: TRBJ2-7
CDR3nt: TGTGCCAGCAGCTTCGATCTAAATGCCGCTCCCTACGAGCAGTACTTC
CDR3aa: CASSFDLNAAPYEQYF

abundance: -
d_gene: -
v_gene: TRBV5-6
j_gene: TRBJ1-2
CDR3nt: TGTGCCAGCAGATATAAAACGTCACAGTTTCGGGGCTACACCTTC
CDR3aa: CASRYKTSQFRGYTF

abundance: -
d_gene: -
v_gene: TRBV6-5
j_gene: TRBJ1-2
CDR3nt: TGTGCCAGCAGTTACGAGGCCCGAGGGGGCTATGGCTACACCTTC
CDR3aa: CASSYEARGGYGYTF

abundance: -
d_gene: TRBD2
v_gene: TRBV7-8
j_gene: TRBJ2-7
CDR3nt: TGTGCCAGCAGCTCCTCGGGACTACGGCCCTACGAGCAGTACTTC
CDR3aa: CASSSSGLRPYEQYF

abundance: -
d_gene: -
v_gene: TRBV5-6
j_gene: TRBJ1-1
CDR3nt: TGTGCCAGCAGCGCATCCTACGACAGTCCCAACACTGAAGCTTTCTTT
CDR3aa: CASSASYDSPNTEAFF

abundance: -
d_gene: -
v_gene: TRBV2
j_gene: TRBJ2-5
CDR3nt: TGTGCCAGCAGTGAAGATCCCCCGGAGACCCAGTACTTC
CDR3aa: CASSEDPPETQYF

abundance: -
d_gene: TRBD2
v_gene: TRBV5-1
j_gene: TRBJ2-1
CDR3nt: TGCGCCAGCAGCCCGAAATGGACTAGCGGGAAGGGTGAGCAGTTCTTC
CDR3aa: CASSPKWTSGKGEQFF

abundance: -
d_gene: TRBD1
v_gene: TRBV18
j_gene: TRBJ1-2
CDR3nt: TGTGCCAGCTCACACTTACCCGGAGATCGGACAGGGGGCAGCATCTATGGCTACACCTTC
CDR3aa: CASSHLPGDRTGGSIYGYTF

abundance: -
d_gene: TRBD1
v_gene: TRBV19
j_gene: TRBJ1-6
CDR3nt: TGTGCCAGTAGTATAGACCTGAACCCAGGGGGCGTATCACCCCTCCACTTT
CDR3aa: CASSIDLNPGGVSPLHF